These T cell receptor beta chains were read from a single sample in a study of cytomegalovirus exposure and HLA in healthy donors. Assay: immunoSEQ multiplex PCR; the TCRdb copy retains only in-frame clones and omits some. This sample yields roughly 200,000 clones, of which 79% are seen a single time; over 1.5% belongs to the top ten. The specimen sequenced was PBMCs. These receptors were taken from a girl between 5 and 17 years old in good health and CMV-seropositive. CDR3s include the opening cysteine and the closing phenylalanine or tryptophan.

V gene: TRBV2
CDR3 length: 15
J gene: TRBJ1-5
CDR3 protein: CASGPQGNSNQPQHF

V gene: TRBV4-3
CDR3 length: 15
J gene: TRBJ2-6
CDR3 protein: CASSQDYSGANVLTF

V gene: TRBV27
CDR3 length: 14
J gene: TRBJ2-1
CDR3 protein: CASSLAGAPNEQFF

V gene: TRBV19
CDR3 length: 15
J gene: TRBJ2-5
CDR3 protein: CASSPRGSGEETQYF

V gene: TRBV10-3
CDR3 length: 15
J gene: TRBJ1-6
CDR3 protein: CAISDTGYSNSPLHF

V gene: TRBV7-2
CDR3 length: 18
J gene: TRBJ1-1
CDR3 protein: CASSLAGTGGAFLPEAFF

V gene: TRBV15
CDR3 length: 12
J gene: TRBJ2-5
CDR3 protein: CATSGGGGPAHF

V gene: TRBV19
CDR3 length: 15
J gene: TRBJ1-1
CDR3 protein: CASSIEWQGRTEAFF

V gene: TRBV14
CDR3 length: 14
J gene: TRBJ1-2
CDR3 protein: CASSPGRGGYGYTF

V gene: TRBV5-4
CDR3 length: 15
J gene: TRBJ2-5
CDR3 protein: CASSSNAVLQETQYF

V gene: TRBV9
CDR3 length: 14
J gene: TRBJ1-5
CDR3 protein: CASSLTDTNQPQHF

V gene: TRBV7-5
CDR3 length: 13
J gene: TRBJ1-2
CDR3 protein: CARSQTGADGYTF

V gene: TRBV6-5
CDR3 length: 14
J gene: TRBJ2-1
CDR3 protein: CASSYSRTRDEQFF

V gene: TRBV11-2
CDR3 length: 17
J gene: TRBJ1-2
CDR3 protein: CASSLKNQGAGNYGYTF

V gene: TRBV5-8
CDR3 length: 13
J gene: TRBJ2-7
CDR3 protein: CASSLYELNEQYF

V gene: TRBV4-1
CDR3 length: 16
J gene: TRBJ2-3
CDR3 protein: CASSQDSGGAADTQYF

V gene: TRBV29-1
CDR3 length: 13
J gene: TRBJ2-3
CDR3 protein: CSVRLANTDTQYF

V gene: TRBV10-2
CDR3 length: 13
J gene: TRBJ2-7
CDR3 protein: CASHTGDHNEQYF

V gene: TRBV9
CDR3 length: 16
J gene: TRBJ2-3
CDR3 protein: CASSVEPGGSADTQYF

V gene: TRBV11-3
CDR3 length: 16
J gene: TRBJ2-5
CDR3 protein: CASSSGLAGLQETQYF

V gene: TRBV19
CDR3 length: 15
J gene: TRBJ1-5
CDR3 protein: CASSVDRGGNQPQHF

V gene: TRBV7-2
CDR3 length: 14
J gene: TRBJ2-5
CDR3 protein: CASSWKTGGEAQYF

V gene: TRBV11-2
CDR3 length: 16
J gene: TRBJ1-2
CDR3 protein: CASSPRPGETYYGYTF

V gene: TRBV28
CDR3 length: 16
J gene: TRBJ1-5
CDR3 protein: CASSGRGQGPNQPQHF

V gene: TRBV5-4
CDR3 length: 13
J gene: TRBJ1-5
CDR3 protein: CVSSLGEAQPQHF

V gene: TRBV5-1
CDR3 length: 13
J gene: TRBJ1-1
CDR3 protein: CASSLDMNTEAFF

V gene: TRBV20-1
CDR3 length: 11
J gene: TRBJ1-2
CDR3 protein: CSAPDRGGYTF

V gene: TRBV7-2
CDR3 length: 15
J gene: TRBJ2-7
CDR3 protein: CASSLVGQVVEEQYF

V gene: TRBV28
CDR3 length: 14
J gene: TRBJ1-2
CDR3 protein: CASSLDRRGYGYTF

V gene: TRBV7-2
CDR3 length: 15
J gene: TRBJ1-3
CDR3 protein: CASSLRTGGGNTIYF

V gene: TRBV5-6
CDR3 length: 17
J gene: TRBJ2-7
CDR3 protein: CASRIRRLAGGQYEQYF

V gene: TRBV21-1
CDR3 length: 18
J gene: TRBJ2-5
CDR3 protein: CASSKGGPPEGYQETQYF

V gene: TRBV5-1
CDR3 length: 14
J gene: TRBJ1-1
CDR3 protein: CASSLEKLNTEAFF

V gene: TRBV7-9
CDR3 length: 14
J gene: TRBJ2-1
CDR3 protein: CASSFVLGPNEQFF

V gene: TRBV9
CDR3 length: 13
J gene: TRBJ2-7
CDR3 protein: CASSLAGGYEQYF

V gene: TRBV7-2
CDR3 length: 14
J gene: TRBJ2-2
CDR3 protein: CASSLAGGNGELFF

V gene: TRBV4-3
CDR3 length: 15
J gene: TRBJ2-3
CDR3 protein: CASSHSDRSTDTQYF

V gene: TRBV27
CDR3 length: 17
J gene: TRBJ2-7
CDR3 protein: CASSSVLKTGSSYEQYF

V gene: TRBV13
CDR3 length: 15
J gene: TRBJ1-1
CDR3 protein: CASSLGIRLNTEAFF

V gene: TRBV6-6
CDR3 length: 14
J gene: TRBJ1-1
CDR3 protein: CASRTQGGDTEAFF